These 25 T cell receptor beta chains were all obtained from the same sample, sequenced in a study of chemoradiotherapy in HPV16-positive cancers. Assay: immunoSEQ multiplex PCR; the TCRdb copy retains only in-frame clones and omits some. The sample carries about 15,000 clones, 60% to 80% recorded once. Specimen: tumor tissue, collected from a patient who underwent chemoradiotherapy. The receptor source for this set is a human donor with HPV-associated anogenital cancer.

This chain links TRBV6-1 with TRBJ1-3; D unresolved. The CDR3 consists of 16 residues. Germline assignment: CDR1 MNHNS and CDR2 SASEGT. V was clipped by 2 bases and J by 0 bases, with 11 bases between them. The CDR3 here is CASSERNELSGNTIYF. In DNA form, the CDR3 reads TGTGCCAGCAGTGAACGCAACGAGCTCTCTGGAAACACCATATATTTT.

For the CDR3, the DNA is TGTGCCAGCTCACCACGTCAGGAAATGTCCGGGGAGCTGTTTTTT. Amino acids: CASSPRQEMSGELFF. The rearrangement joins TRBV18 to TRBJ2-2; D is unresolved. V lost 1 base to trimming and J lost 6 bases, with 12 bases between them. The CDR3 has 15 residues. Germline CDR1 reads KGHSH; CDR2 reads LQKENI.

The rearrangement joins TRBV7-7 to TRBJ1-1; 7 bases match TRBD1. Germline CDR1 is SSHAT and CDR2 is FNYEAQ (reference sequence). The CDR3 spans 14 residues. Trimming cost V 4 bases and J 2 bases; bases outside gene matches: 4. The CDR3 DNA sequence: TGTGCCAGCAGCTGGGGGACAGCCAACACTGAAGCTTTCTTT. Translation gives CASSWGTANTEAFF.

This clone appeared a few times. V usage is TRBV11-2 and J usage is TRBJ2-7; 8 nucleotides align to TRBD2. The length of the CDR3 is 15 residues. V was clipped by 3 bases and J by 1 base; unmatched bases: 5. The V gene's germline CDR1 is SGHAT and CDR2 FQNNGV. The CDR3 sequence: CASSFGASGSYEQYF. In nucleotides, the CDR3 is TGTGCCAGCAGCTTTGGAGCTAGCGGGTCCTACGAGCAGTACTTC. The whole variable domain, remainder taken from reference TRBV11-2 and TRBJ2-7, is EAGVAQSPRYKIIEKRQSVAFWCNPISGHATLYWYQQILGQGPKLLIQFQNNGVVDDSQLPKDRFSAERLKGVDSTLKIQPAKLEDSAVYLCASSFGASGSYEQYFGPGTRLTVT.

The chain's CDR3 is CASSPTSGSSGELFF. The CDR3 nucleotides read TGTGCCAGCAGCCCGACTAGCGGGAGTTCCGGGGAGCTGTTTTTT. The V and J genes are TRBV5-5 and TRBJ2-2; 12 nucleotides align to TRBD2. The CDR3 spans 15 residues. The germline V gene has CDR1 SGHKS and CDR2 YYEKEE (reference sequence). With V trimmed by 4 bases and J by 6 bases, 4 bases remained unmatched.

This clone is categorized as medium-sized. This sequence joins TRBV19 and TRBJ1-5; TRBD1 matches at 8 bases. The CDR3 runs to 17 residues. V lost 5 bases to trimming and J lost 11 bases; unmatched junction nucleotides: 20. Germline values: CDR1 LNHDA, CDR2 SQIVND (reference sequence). The CDR3 DNA is TGTGCCAGTAGTGCATCCTTTACCGGGACAGGTGCTCAATCCCAGCATTTT. Translated, it gives CASSASFTGTGAQSQHF.

This chain links TRBV6-5 with TRBJ1-4, with TRBD1 identical over 9 bases. V gave up 5 bases and J gave up 6 bases; unmatched junction bases: 7. CDR1 is MNHEY, CDR2 SVGAGI, per germline. The CDR3 covers 15 residues. CDR3 region: CASSPTGQGHEKLFF. CDR3 coding DNA: TGTGCCAGCAGTCCAACGGGACAGGGTCATGAAAAACTGTTTTTT.

The genes are TRBV5-1 and TRBJ2-1; 8 bases map to TRBD2. The V segment lost 5 bases and the J segment 7 bases; nucleotides outside the gene matches: 5. The length of the CDR3 is 13 residues. Per germline, CDR1 SGHRS and CDR2 YFSETQ. The DNA for the CDR3 is TGCGCCAGCAGGGCTAGCGGGTTTAATGAGCAGTTCTTC. This encodes CASRASGFNEQFF.

This rearrangement joins TRBV4-1 to TRBJ2-3, with TRBD2 matching 7 bases. Trimming took 1 base from V and 2 from J; bases not matched to a gene: 6. CDR1 and CDR2 (germline): MGHRA, YSYEKL. The CDR3 covers 16 residues. CDR3 in DNA: TGCGCCAGCAGCCAAGGGGGAGCGGGATACACAGATACGCAGTATTTT. This codes for CASSQGGAGYTDTQYF.

The chain is built from TRBV2 and TRBJ2-7; D perhaps matches TRBD2 (6 bases). The ends were cut back, 5 bases at V and 4 bases at J, with 15 bases in the middle. In germline, CDR1 is SNHLY, CDR2 FYNNEI. This CDR3 comprises 14 residues. The CDR3 region is CASSTYGGRYEQYF. CDR3 coding DNA: TGTGCCAGCAGTACATACGGGGGTCGGTACGAGCAGTACTTC.

The chain is built from TRBV5-1 and TRBJ1-3; TRBD1 is a possible D gene (5 bases). Germline values: CDR1 SGHRS, CDR2 YFSETQ. The V and J ends lost 4 bases and 5 bases respectively, with 10 bases between them. The CDR3 covers 13 residues. The CDR3 sequence: CASSPGTRNTIYF. The CDR3 region has the DNA TGCGCCAGCAGCCCAGGGACCCGAAACACCATATATTTT.

This clone was seen only a few times. The chain links TRBV2 to TRBJ2-5; the D gene is possibly TRBD1 (5 bases). The germline V and J ends were trimmed by 4 bases and 5 bases, with 11 bases remaining between them. In germline, CDR1 is SNHLY, CDR2 FYNNEI. The CDR3 contains 13 residues. DNA for the CDR3: TGTGCCAGCAGTGTTGGCAGGGTTGAGACCCAGTACTTC. It encodes CASSVGRVETQYF.

V and J are TRBV6-5 and TRBJ2-5, with TRBD1 as a possible D gene (6 bases). Germline lookup yields CDR1 MNHEY and CDR2 SVGAGI. The ends were cut back, 5 bases at V and 1 base at J, with 11 bases in the middle. The CDR3 spans 14 residues. The CDR3 DNA is TGTGCCAGCAGTCGAACAGGGCTCCAAGAGACCCAGTACTTC. Translating gives CASSRTGLQETQYF.

V and J are TRBV4-2 and TRBJ2-5; 10 positions agree with TRBD2. The CDR3 covers 18 residues. Trimming at V came to 0 bases and at J to 2 bases, leaving 9 bases not matched to a gene. Germline V gives CDR1 LGHNA, CDR2 YNFKEQ. The CDR3 reads CASSQDLGVLAGQETQYF. CDR3 sequence (DNA): TGTGCCAGCAGCCAAGATCTGGGGGTACTAGCGGGACAAGAGACCCAGTACTTC.

CDR3 protein: CASSLVQANTGELFF. As DNA, the CDR3 is TGTGCCAGCAGCTTAGTTCAGGCGAACACCGGGGAGCTGTTTTTT. The chain employs TRBV11-2 and TRBJ2-2; D not resolved. Germline CDR1 SGHAT, CDR2 FQNNGV. The CDR3 is made up of 15 amino acids. V shed 1 base and J shed 0 bases, with 6 bases lying between them.

The chain uses TRBV9 and TRBJ2-3; D ambiguous. Trimming pared 2 bases from V and 2 bases from J, leaving 3 bases between. The germline V gene encodes CDR1 SGDLS and CDR2 YYNGEE. CDR3 length equals 12 residues. In nucleotides, the CDR3 is TGTGCCAGCAGCGTTTTCACAGATACGCAGTATTTT. This codes for CASSVFTDTQYF. The whole variable domain, filled in from reference TRBV9 and TRBJ2-3, reads DSGVTQTPKHLITATGQRVTLRCSPRSGDLSVYWYQQSLDQGLQFLIQYYNGEERAKGNILERFSAQQFPDLHSELNLSSLELGDSALYFCASSVFTDTQYFGPGTRLTVL.

This rearrangement joins TRBV30 to TRBJ2-7; the D is unclear. Per germline, CDR1 GTSNPN and CDR2 SVGIG (reference sequence). The CDR3 totals 14 residues. Trimming shortened V by 2 bases and J by 2 bases, and 13 bases separated the two germline ends. The CDR3 DNA sequence: TGTGCCTGGAGTAGGTATGGACGGACCTACGAGCAGTACTTC. It encodes CAWSRYGRTYEQYF.

The chain is built from TRBV7-7 and TRBJ2-2; weak D call: TRBD2 (6 bases). This CDR3 spans 14 amino acids. CDR1 SSHAT and CDR2 FNYEAQ come from the germline V gene (reference sequence). V shed 4 bases and J shed 6 bases, with 12 bases lying between them. The CDR3 is CASSSGVGSGELFF. DNA of the CDR3: TGTGCCAGCAGCTCGGGGGTCGGTTCCGGGGAGCTGTTTTTT.

This clone was observed once. The chain uses TRBV29-1 and TRBJ1-4; 8 bases agree with TRBD1. Germline CDR1 is SQVTM and CDR2 is ANQGSEA. The CDR3 runs 14 residues. The ends lost 4 bases at V and 7 bases at J; junction bases unmatched: 8. CDR3 sequence (DNA): TGCAGCGTTGTTACGGACAGGGAACCTGAAAAACTGTTTTTT. As protein: CSVVTDREPEKLFF.

This rearrangement joins TRBV2 to TRBJ2-5; D is possibly TRBD1 or TRBD2 (5 bases each). Germline lookup yields CDR1 SNHLY and CDR2 FYNNEI. The CDR3 spans 12 residues. Trimming pared 4 bases from V and 5 bases from J, leaving 8 bases between. The chain's CDR3 is CASSVEGETQYF. The CDR3 nucleotides read TGTGCCAGCAGTGTAGAGGGGGAGACCCAGTACTTC.

The chain is built from TRBV5-1 and TRBJ2-7; possibly TRBD1 for D (6 bases). This CDR3 spans 14 amino acids. Germline lookup yields CDR1 SGHRS and CDR2 YFSETQ. V lost 4 bases, J lost 2 bases, and 13 bases lay in between. This chain's CDR3 is CASSNRDTPYEQYF. The CDR3 bases are TGCGCCAGCAGCAACCGGGACACTCCCTACGAGCAGTACTTC.

A few counts support this clone. The chain recombines TRBV10-3 with TRBJ2-2; the match to TRBD2 covers 7 bases. V trimming: 3 bases; J trimming: 7 bases; junction bases outside the gene matches: 11. Germline V lookup: CDR1 ENHRY, CDR2 SYGVKD. This CDR3 is 16 amino acids long. The CDR3 DNA follows: TGTGCCATCAGTGAAACCGGGAGGAATGGGGGCGGGGAGCTGTTTTTT. This encodes CAISETGRNGGGELFF.

The gene calls are TRBV7-3 and TRBJ2-5; the match to TRBD2 covers 7 bases. J lost 5 bases, V lost 5 bases, and 5 bases had no gene match. The CDR3 consists of 13 residues. CDR1 SGHTA and CDR2 FQGTGA come from the germline V gene. The CDR3 loop is CASSRREGETQYF. In DNA form, the CDR3 reads TGTGCCAGCAGCCGAAGGGAGGGGGAGACCCAGTACTTC.

The sample holds one count of this clone. The chain uses TRBV7-3 and TRBJ2-7; 7 bases align to TRBD2. CDR1 SGHTA and CDR2 FQGTGA come from the germline V gene. V trimming: 2 bases; J trimming: 2 bases; junction bases outside the gene matches: 6. CDR3 size: 15 residues. CDR3 sequence reads: CASSLGPSGTYEQYF. CDR3 nucleotide sequence: TGTGCCAGCAGCTTAGGCCCTAGCGGTACCTACGAGCAGTACTTC.

The chain employs TRBV11-2 and TRBJ1-1; 8 bases fit TRBD1. Germline V gene lookup returns CDR1 SGHAT and CDR2 FQNNGV. With V trimmed by 5 bases and J by 7 bases, 6 bases remained unmatched. CDR3 length equals 13 residues. In nucleotides, the CDR3 is TGTGCCAGCAGCCCACAGGGGGGTTTTGAAGCTTTCTTT. Encoded protein: CASSPQGGFEAFF.